This passage covers 13 T cell receptor beta chains from one sample sequenced in a study of shared clonotypes between healthy human individuals. This table comes from immunoSEQ multiplex PCR, and its TCRdb copy is limited to in-frame clones, with some not included. The table shows hundreds of thousands of clones, with approximately 79% occurring only once. Sequenced input: memory CD4+ T cells sorted from blood. Subset denoted: CD45RA-negative fraction. The source is a young woman in good health.

This clone was seen just once. The chain recombines TRBV18 with TRBJ2-7; D unclear. V was trimmed by 0 bases and J by 3 bases, leaving 15 bases between them. There are 16 residues in the CDR3. Germline V lookup: CDR1 KGHSH, CDR2 LQKENI. The CDR3 DNA reads as TGTGCCAGCTCACCACCCCAGAGGATAGGAAACTACGAGCAGTACTTC. Protein product: CASSPPQRIGNYEQYF.

V and J are TRBV4-1 and TRBJ1-4, with D possibly being TRBD1 (6 bases). The V gene's germline CDR1 is MGHRA and CDR2 YSYEKL. V was clipped by 3 bases and J by 8 bases, with 10 bases between them. The CDR3 is 13 residues long. As DNA, the CDR3 is TGCGCCAGCAGCCAGACAGGCTTCGAAAAACTGTTTTTT. This codes for CASSQTGFEKLFF.

The chain combines TRBV20-1 with TRBJ2-1; no definite D call. Trimming took off 5 bases at V and 5 bases at J, with 7 bases between the two ends. The length of the CDR3 is 11 residues. Germline values: CDR1 DFQATT, CDR2 SNEGSKA (reference sequence). This CDR3 reads CSAPRNNEQFF. In nucleotides, the CDR3 is TGCAGTGCTCCTAGAAACAATGAGCAGTTCTTC.

This chain connects TRBV18 to TRBJ2-7, with D unresolved. There are 12 residues in the CDR3. CDR1 and CDR2 (germline): KGHSH, LQKENI. Trimming pared 10 bases from V and 4 bases from J, leaving 14 bases between. CDR3 coding DNA: TGTGCCACCTCCGAGACAACTTACGAGCAGTACTTC. It yields the protein CATSETTYEQYF.

The chain joins TRBV28 to TRBJ1-5, with 9 bases matching TRBD1. V lost 5 bases to trimming and J lost 4 bases; unmatched junction nucleotides: 9. Germline V lookup: CDR1 MDHEN, CDR2 SYDVKM. The CDR3 consists of 16 residues. The CDR3 here is CASSESGQGWNQPQHF. CDR3 nucleotides: TGTGCCAGCAGTGAAAGCGGACAGGGGTGGAATCAGCCCCAGCATTTT.

With respect to this clone: Additional DNA sequences in this sample encode the identical CDR3. The chain employs TRBV7-9 and TRBJ2-3; possible D gene TRBD2, 6 bases. Trimming removed 5 bases from V and 0 bases from J, with 12 bases in between. The germline V gene encodes CDR1 SEHNR and CDR2 FQNEAQ (reference sequence). There are 15 residues in the CDR3. CDR3 protein: CASSPRRGSTDTQYF. The CDR3 DNA reads as TGTGCCAGCAGCCCCCGCCGGGGGAGCACAGATACGCAGTATTTT.

Only a few counts were recorded for this clone. The genes are TRBV6-1 and TRBJ2-1, with TRBD2 identical over 11 bases. Per the germline V gene, CDR1 is MNHNS and CDR2 is SASEGT. The CDR3 extends over 16 amino acids. J gave up 2 bases and V 2 bases, and 2 bases lay outside the gene matches. The CDR3 sequence: CASSEILAGAYNEQFF. The CDR3, as DNA: TGTGCCAGCAGTGAAATACTAGCGGGAGCCTACAATGAGCAGTTCTTC.

This clone was counted between two and nine times. This chain joins TRBV29-1 and TRBJ1-1; D is unresolved. The germline CDR1 and CDR2 sequences are SQVTM and ANQGSEA. This CDR3 spans 15 amino acids. Trimming shortened V by 8 bases and J by 1 base, and 20 bases separated the two germline ends. Here the CDR3 reads CSLTPPAGKNTEAFF. CDR3 DNA: TGCAGCTTAACACCTCCTGCCGGGAAGAACACTGAAGCTTTCTTT.

This clone occurred a few times. The chain recombines TRBV5-4 with TRBJ2-3; 11 bases fit TRBD2. The CDR3 loop spans 19 amino acids. From germline, CDR1 is SGHNT and CDR2 YYREEE (reference sequence). V gave up 4 bases and J gave up 3 bases; unmatched junction bases: 16. This CDR3 reads CASSLEGLAEGDWTDTQYF. The CDR3, as DNA: TGTGCCAGCAGCCTCGAGGGACTAGCGGAGGGGGATTGGACAGATACGCAGTATTTT.

The V call is TRBV5-1, the J call TRBJ1-1, with D uncertain. Trimming removed 4 bases from V and 1 base from J, with 8 bases in between. Germline CDR1 reads SGHRS; CDR2 reads YFSETQ. The CDR3 has 13 amino acids. The CDR3 nucleotides read TGCGCCAGCAGCGAACCACAGAACACTGAAGCTTTCTTT. This translates into CASSEPQNTEAFF.

Only a few counts were recorded for this clone. The same CDR3 arises from other DNA sequences in this sample as well. The chain joins TRBV7-8 to TRBJ2-5; D is unresolved. V lost 3 bases, J lost 2 bases, and 4 bases lay in between. In germline, CDR1 is SGHVS, CDR2 FQNEAQ. This CDR3 is built from 12 residues. CDR3 loop: CASSLGQETQYF. The CDR3 region has the DNA TGTGCCAGCAGCTTGGGACAAGAGACCCAGTACTTC.

The chain combines TRBV25-1 with TRBJ2-7, with 7 bases that match TRBD2. Germline V gives CDR1 MGHDK, CDR2 SYGVNS. The CDR3 totals 12 residues. V lost 5 bases, J lost 5 bases, and 3 bases stayed unmatched. The CDR3 loop is CASSSGRDEQYF. The CDR3 DNA sequence: TGTGCCAGCAGTAGTGGGAGGGACGAGCAGTACTTC.

J is TRBJ2-1 and V is TRBV28, with D uncertain. V was cut by 6 bases and J by 4 bases, with 7 bases left in between. The CDR3 loop spans 12 amino acids. Germline values: CDR1 MDHEN, CDR2 SYDVKM. DNA of the CDR3: TGTGCCAGCAGAGGCCTATACAATGAGCAGTTCTTC. Amino acids: CASRGLYNEQFF.